These 2 T cell receptor beta chains share one sample of origin, sequenced in a study of T cell responses to AZD1222 COVID-19 vaccine. Sequencing used immunoSEQ multiplex PCR; TCRdb keeps in-frame clones, though not all of them. Of more than 80,000 clones detected, around 90% appear once; the ten largest clones hold approximately 30%. The material was peripheral blood, obtained 28 days after the second AZD1222 dose. These receptors came from an adult who received the AZD1222 COVID-19 vaccine.

This clone occurred a few times. The chain is built from TRBV29-1 and TRBJ1-2; D is ambiguous. Germline V gives CDR1 SQVTM, CDR2 ANQGSEA. This CDR3 spans 11 amino acids. Trimming left V 1 base short and J 4 bases short, with 4 bases between. DNA for the CDR3: TGCAGCGTTGAAGCCCCCTATGGCTACACCTTC. It is translated as CSVEAPYGYTF.

CDR3 in DNA: TGTGCCAGCAGTGAAGCGGCGGGGGGGAGGCAGCCCCAGCATTTT. Its protein is CASSEAAGGRQPQHF. The chain combines TRBV6-1 with TRBJ1-5; possibly TRBD1 for D (5 bases). V lost 0 bases and J 7 bases, leaving 13 bases between the germline ends. Germline CDR1 and CDR2: MNHNS and SASEGT. This CDR3 spans 15 amino acids.